This TCR beta chain is from a study of CD8+ T cells in alopecia areata. On this clone itself: The antigen is not known.

After isolation, RNA underwent reverse transcription to generate cDNA as the sequencing template. The data were produced by immunoSEQ multiplex PCR, yet TCRdb's version contains in-frame clones alone and is incomplete. The sample holds 130,000 or so clones, under 65% seen once. Overall study results and limits: Among the top 100, expanded CD8+ clones, as well as scalp clonality, were significantly decreased by tofacitinib. An increase in clonality over normal scalp was evident in lesional scalp, especially alopecia totalis/universalis. Possibly as an HLA-related effect, TCR sharing across patients appeared less clear than in mice.

Sample treatment: oral pan-JAK inhibitor, 5-10 mg twice daily. The TCR was taken from a human donor with alopecia areata. The sample consisted of CD4+ T cells sorted from blood, taken at week 4, from a patient treated with tofacitinib.

CDR3 residues: CASSLATGSGNTIYF. The DNA for the CDR3 is TGTGCCAGCAGCTTAGCGACAGGGTCCGGAAACACCATATATTTT. V gene TRBV7-2 combines with J gene TRBJ1-3; 7 nucleotides align to TRBD1. Germline CDR1 reads SGHTA; CDR2 reads FQGNSA. The CDR3 is made up of 15 amino acids. J was trimmed by 4 bases and V by 0 bases; bases with no gene match: 3.